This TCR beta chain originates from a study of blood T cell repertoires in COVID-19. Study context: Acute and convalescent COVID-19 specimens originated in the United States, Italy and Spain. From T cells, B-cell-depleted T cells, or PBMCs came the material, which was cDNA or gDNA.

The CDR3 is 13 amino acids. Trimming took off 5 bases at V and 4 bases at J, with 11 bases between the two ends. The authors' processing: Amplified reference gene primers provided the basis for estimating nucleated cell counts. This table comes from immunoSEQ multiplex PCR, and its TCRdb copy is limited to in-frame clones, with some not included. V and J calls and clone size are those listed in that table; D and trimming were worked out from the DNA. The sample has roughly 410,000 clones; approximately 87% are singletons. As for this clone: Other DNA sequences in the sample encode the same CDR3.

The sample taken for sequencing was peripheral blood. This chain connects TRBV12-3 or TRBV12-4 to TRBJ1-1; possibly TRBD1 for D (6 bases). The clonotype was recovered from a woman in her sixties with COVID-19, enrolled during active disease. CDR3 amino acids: CASSRTGSTEAFF. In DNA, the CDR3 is TGTGCCAGCAGTCGAACAGGGAGCACTGAAGCTTTCTTT.